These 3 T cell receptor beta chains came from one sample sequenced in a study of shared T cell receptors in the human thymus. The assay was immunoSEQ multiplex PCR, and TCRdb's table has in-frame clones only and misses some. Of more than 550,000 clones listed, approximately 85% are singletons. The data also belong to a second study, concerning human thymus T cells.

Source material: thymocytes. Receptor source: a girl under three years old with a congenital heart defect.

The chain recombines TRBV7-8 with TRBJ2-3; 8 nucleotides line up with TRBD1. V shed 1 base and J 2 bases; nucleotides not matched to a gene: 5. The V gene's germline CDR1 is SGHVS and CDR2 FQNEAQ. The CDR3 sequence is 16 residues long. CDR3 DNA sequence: TGTGCCAGCAGCTTAGGGCCGGGACAGGCCACAGATACGCAGTATTTT. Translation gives CASSLGPGQATDTQYF.

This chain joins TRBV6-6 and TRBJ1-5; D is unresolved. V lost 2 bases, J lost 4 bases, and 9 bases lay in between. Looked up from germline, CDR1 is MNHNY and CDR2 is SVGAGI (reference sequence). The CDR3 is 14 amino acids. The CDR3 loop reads CASSYGSLNQPQHF. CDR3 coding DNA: TGTGCCAGCAGTTACGGCTCCTTAAATCAGCCCCAGCATTTT.

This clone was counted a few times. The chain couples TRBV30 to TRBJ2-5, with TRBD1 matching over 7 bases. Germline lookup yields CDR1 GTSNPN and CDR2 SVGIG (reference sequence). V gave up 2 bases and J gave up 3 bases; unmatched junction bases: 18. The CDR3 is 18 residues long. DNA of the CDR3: TGTGCCTGGAGTATTACTCCGAACCGGGACAGAAGAAAAGAGACCCAGTACTTC. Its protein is CAWSITPNRDRRKETQYF. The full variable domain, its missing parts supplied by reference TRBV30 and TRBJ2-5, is SQTIHQWPATLVQPVGSPLSLECTVEGTSNPNLYWYRQAAGRGLQLLFYSVGIGQISSEVPQNLSASRPQDRQFILSSKKLLLSDSGFYLCAWSITPNRDRRKETQYFGPGTRLLVL.